This T cell receptor beta chain is drawn from a study of Ad26.COV2.S vaccination and SARS-CoV-2 variants. Findings and caveats of the study: There was reportedly substantial breadth in spike-specific CD8+ and CD4+ T cell responses after vaccination. Vaccine and placebo recipients had comparable breadth of non-spike TCRs. Vaccine recipients surpassed placebo recipients in spike-specific TCR breadth.

Notes on this clone: The antigen is undetermined.

Produced via immunoSEQ multiplex PCR; TCRdb's table is partial and in-frame only. The table records about 180,000 clones, roughly 85% of them present only once. The V gene's germline CDR1 is MDHEN and CDR2 SYDVKM. The CDR3 is 14 residues long. V lost 5 bases and J lost 0, with 8 bases in between. This chain joins TRBV28 and TRBJ1-3, with D hard to call. The specimen comprised peripheral blood, sampled after recovery from COVID-19. This TCR derives from a human donor who had recovered from COVID-19. In nucleotides, the CDR3 is TGTGCCAGCAGTCGGACGGGCTCTGGAAACACCATATATTTT. Translation: CASSRTGSGNTIYF.